A selection of T cell receptor beta chains follows, all from one sample in a study of T-cell memory formation after mild COVID-19. TCRdb called the 5' RACE reads again in MiXCR, with one record for every CDR3 protein. The sample lists roughly 600,000 distinct CDR3 sequences; 18% were seen once. The sample was PBMCs or a T cell subset sorted from them (not recorded which). The receptors were gathered from an adult woman who had mild COVID-19 (a few samples of this study predate the infection). Cell type and time point are not known. Each CDR3 is given without its conserved first and last residue. The order of the fields is V gene, CDR3 protein.

>TRBV7-9
ASSLVPPRGETQY
>TRBV4-1
ASSRTGEAF
>TRBV9
ASSVSAGASYEQY
>TRBV20-1
SARDYSYEQY
>TRBV24-1
ATSDRLASGRSSMSTDTQY
>TRBV5-1
ASSRGTESSPLH
>TRBV4-1
ASSQVWAGGRGSNYGYT
>TRBV4-1
ASSQDNSAETQY
>TRBV7-3
ASSGSRRATGELF
>TRBV29-1
SVEGSLGSYEQY
>TRBV5-5
ASSLGQTSSYEQY
>TRBV7-2
ASSWSGTGGTEAF
>TRBV6-2/TRBV6-3
ASSYSGRTYEQY
>TRBV29-1
SVEWGPGYT
>TRBV30
AWATARVGTTEAF
>TRBV9
ASSLRTKTKQF
>TRBV2
ASSGQGARTGELF
>TRBV12-3/TRBV12-4
ASSLLGYTDTQY
>TRBV7-9
ASSPGLGAWLSQSENEQF
>TRBV11-2
ASSLGAGWSGELF
>TRBV20-1
SAISRYNEQF
>TRBV5-1
ASRKTYQETQY
>TRBV30
AWTVAGASRGTQY
>TRBV29-1
SVEMDRNQPQH
>TRBV5-6
ASSWGESNEQF
>TRBV5-1
ASSSRLAGQETQY
>TRBV24-1
ATSMGTLSSYEQY
>TRBV5-6
ASSFRGAGAETQY
>TRBV5-1
ASSLAVQGAEGEQF
>TRBV19
ASMEAANYGYT
>TRBV12-3/TRBV12-4
ASSPGEGEQY
>TRBV6-5
ASSYAAGRFFGAF
>TRBV15
ATSAPPWRRLAKNIQY
>TRBV15
ATSRETQLAAADTQY
>TRBV19
ASSPGTSGRGYNEQF
>TRBV12-3/TRBV12-4
ASTRGVADTQY
>TRBV25-1
ASRDRGVYNEQF
>TRBV5-1
ASSTTGGYEQY
>TRBV6-5
ASSYSWDSGGYEQY
>TRBV7-3
ASSLTTGNYGYT
>TRBV5-1
ASSPGGVQETQY
>TRBV5-1
ASRGMRNEQY
>TRBV7-9
ASRPRSTDHTGELF
>TRBV7-9
ASSQGPPGHQPQH
>TRBV7-9
ASTLGGRETQY
>TRBV5-1
ASSSTYGVIAGGFEQY
>TRBV12-5
ASGLGGADTQY
>TRBV14
ASSQEIIGTAPYEQY
>TRBV5-1
ASSPEGSGETQY
>TRBV4-2
ASSSQEGTGANEQF
>TRBV5-1
ASSWRGDGELF
>TRBV9
ASSVAVAGTNTGELF
>TRBV5-1
ASSWGERENTEAF
>TRBV24-1
ATSDAGLAGGSDTQY
>TRBV7-2
ASSQERVDYAYEQY
>TRBV12-3/TRBV12-4
ASSWTPGTEAF
>TRBV12-3/TRBV12-4
ASSSRLAGGPSTDTQY